This TCR beta chain was obtained from a study of early T cells in non-severe SARS-CoV-2 infection. The V gene end was trimmed by 1 base and the J gene end by 0 bases; junction bases not matched to a gene: 5. This CDR3 is built from 16 residues. Germline V gene sequence: CDR1 SEHNR, CDR2 FQNEAQ (reference sequence). Researchers tagged individual cDNA molecules with unique molecular identifiers. TCRdb recomputed calls from the 5' RACE reads with MiXCR, one row per CDR3 protein. The repertoire holds approximately 69,000 distinct CDR3 sequences, roughly 10% seen once, with 5.9% in the top ten. The sequence was obtained from an adult who was a healthcare worker with PCR-confirmed SARS-CoV-2 infection or an uninfected control (not recorded which). The V call is TRBV7-9, the J call TRBJ2-5; 7 nucleotides align to TRBD2. Sequencing input: whole blood. CDR3 in amino acids: CASSLVAGVDQETQYF. DNA for the CDR3: TGTGCCAGCAGCTTAGTGGCGGGAGTAGACCAAGAGACCCAGTACTTC.